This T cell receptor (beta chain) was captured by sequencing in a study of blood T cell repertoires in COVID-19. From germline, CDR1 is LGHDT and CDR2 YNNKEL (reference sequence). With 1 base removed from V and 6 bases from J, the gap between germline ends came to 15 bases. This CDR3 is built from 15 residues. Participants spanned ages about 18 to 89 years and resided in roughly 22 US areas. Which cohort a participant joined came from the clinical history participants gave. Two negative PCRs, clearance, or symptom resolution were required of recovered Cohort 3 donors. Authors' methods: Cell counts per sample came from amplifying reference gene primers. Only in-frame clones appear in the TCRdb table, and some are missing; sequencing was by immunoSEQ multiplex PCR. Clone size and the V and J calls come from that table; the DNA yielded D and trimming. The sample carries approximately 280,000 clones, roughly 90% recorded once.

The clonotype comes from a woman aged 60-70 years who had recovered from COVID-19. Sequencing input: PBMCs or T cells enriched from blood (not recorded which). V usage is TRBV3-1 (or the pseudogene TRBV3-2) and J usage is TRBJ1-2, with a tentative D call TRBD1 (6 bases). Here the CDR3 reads CASSQVSGTMNGYTF. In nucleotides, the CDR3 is TGTGCCAGCAGCCAAGTGTCCGGGACAATGAATGGCTACACCTTC.